This TCR beta chain emerged from a study of shared clonotypes between healthy human individuals. CD45RO negativity and positive selection for CCR7 defined naive CD8 cells, a population that excluded terminally differentiated effector memory CD45RA+ cells. Clones were sequenced by immunoSEQ multiplex PCR, and TCRdb holds only the in-frame ones, with some missing. This table has around 650,000 clones, about 96% appearing once. V gave up 3 bases and J gave up 0 bases, with 14 bases separating them. The CDR3 contains 17 residues. Per the germline V gene, CDR1 is LNHNV and CDR2 is YYDKDF (reference sequence).

What was sequenced was naive CD8+ T cells sorted from blood. This rearrangement joins TRBV15 to TRBJ2-2; TRBD2 might be the D (6 bases). The clonotype was recovered from a woman in her 30s in good health. The CDR3 DNA is TGTGCCACCAGCAGGGAGAGCGGGTTAGCGAACACCGGGGAGCTGTTTTTT. It yields the protein CATSRESGLANTGELFF.